This T cell receptor (beta chain) was observed in a study of shared clonotypes between healthy human individuals. Naivety among CD8 cells was defined by CD45RO negativity and positive CCR7 selection, thereby excluding terminally differentiated effector memory CD45RA+ cells. Using immunoSEQ multiplex PCR, the repertoire was profiled, and TCRdb retains in-frame clones only, with some absent. This table has about 2.1 million clones, roughly 91% appearing once. The source material was naive CD8+ T cells from PBMCs. The receptor was derived from a man between 18 and 29 years old in good health. Some clones in this sample may be carry-over from other donors' samples.

Here the CDR3 reads CASSYTDGSSEETQYF. CDR3 DNA: TGTGCCAGCAGTTACACAGACGGATCAAGTGAGGAGACCCAGTACTTC. The chain carries TRBV6-5 and TRBJ2-5, with D unclear. The CDR3 runs 16 residues. V was shortened by 2 bases and J by 5 bases, with 18 bases between the two germline ends. Germline CDR1 is MNHEY and CDR2 is SVGAGI.